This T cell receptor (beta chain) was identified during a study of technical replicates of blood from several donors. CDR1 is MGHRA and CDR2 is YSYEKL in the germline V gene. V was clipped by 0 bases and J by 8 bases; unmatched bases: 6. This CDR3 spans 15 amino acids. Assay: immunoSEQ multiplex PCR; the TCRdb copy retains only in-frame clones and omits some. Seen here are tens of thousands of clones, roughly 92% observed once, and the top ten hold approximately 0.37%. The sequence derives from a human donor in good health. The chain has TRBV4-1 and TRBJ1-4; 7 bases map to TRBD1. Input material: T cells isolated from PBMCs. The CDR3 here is CASSQDPGGREKLFF. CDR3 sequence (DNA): TGCGCCAGCAGCCAAGATCCAGGGGGGCGAGAAAAACTGTTTTTT.